The rows below give T cell receptor beta chains drawn from one sample of a study of cytomegalovirus exposure and HLA in healthy donors. TCRdb's copy holds only in-frame clones and misses some; the assay was immunoSEQ multiplex PCR. The sample shows a few hundred thousand clones, almost 80% of them seen only once. Sequencing used PBMCs. The receptors were gathered from a man younger than 35 in good health and CMV-seronegative. Both conserved end residues are part of each CDR3. D genes are given only for firm matches.

TRBV7-6,TRBJ2-7,TRBD2,CASSLGGGGASIKEQYF,TGTGCCAGCAGCTTGGGGGGCGGGGGGGCGAGTATTAAGGAGCAGTACTTC
TRBV7-3,TRBJ2-1,-,CASSLTGDRSLPYNEQFF,TGTGCCAGCAGCTTAACCGGAGACAGGAGTCTACCCTACAATGAGCAGTTCTTC
TRBV9,TRBJ2-7,-,CASSVDTGYEQYF,TGTGCCAGCAGCGTAGACACGGGCTACGAGCAGTACTTC
TRBV28,TRBJ2-7,TRBD2,CASSLLASRLAASSSSYEQYF,TGTGCCAGCAGTTTACTAGCGTCGAGACTAGCGGCATCCTCGAGCTCCTACGAGCAGTACTTC
TRBV7-9,TRBJ2-7,TRBD1,CASSRTGGRYEQYF,TGTGCCAGCAGCCGGACAGGGGGCAGGTACGAGCAGTACTTC
TRBV7-9,TRBJ2-4,TRBD1,CASSSRQGFEGKNIQYF,TGTGCCAGCAGCTCTCGACAGGGGTTCGAGGGGAAAAACATTCAGTACTTC
TRBV7-3,TRBJ2-2,TRBD1,CASSFGDRGNTGELFF,TGTGCCAGCAGCTTTGGGGACAGGGGGAACACCGGGGAGCTGTTTTTT
TRBV27,TRBJ1-2,-,CASGQDYGYTF,TGTGCCAGCGGCCAGGACTATGGCTACACCTTC
TRBV30,TRBJ2-7,TRBD2,CAWSSGLAGGDEQYF,TGTGCCTGGAGTAGCGGACTAGCGGGAGGGGACGAGCAGTACTTC
TRBV5-8,TRBJ2-1,-,CASSGARQTNKQFF,TGTGCCAGCAGCGGCGCGAGACAGACGAATAAGCAGTTCTTC